A single sample gave rise to the 15 T cell receptor beta chains below, sequenced in a study of blood T cell repertoires in COVID-19. TCRdb keeps only in-frame clones here, not all; method: immunoSEQ multiplex PCR. The sample lists roughly 43,000 clones; over 70% were seen once. Sequenced: peripheral blood. These receptors all come from a woman aged 55-70 years with acute or convalescent COVID-19.

In this sample, this clone turned up a few times. V is TRBV20-1 and J is TRBJ2-3; TRBD2 is a possible D gene (5 bases). Germline-derived CDR1 and CDR2 are DFQATT and SNEGSKA (reference sequence). Trimming pared 3 bases from V and 6 bases from J, leaving 13 bases between. CDR3 length: 13 residues. CDR3 protein: CSASWLAADTQYF. Here the CDR3 DNA reads TGCAGTGCTAGTTGGCTAGCAGCCGATACGCAGTATTTT.

This CDR3 reads CASSGDSLGTEAFF. CDR3 coding DNA: TGTGCCAGCAGCGGGGACAGTTTGGGAACTGAAGCTTTCTTT. V gene TRBV5-6 combines with J gene TRBJ1-1; 7 bases line up with TRBD1. V shed 4 bases and J 5 bases; nucleotides not matched to a gene: 8. The CDR3 sequence is 14 residues long. The germline V gene encodes CDR1 SGHDT and CDR2 YYEEEE.

The chain couples TRBV24-1 to TRBJ2-1; 7 bases are shared with TRBD1. The CDR3 is 15 residues long. Trimming cost V 3 bases and J 3 bases; bases outside gene matches: 4. Germline V CDR1 and CDR2: KGHDR, SFDVKD. The CDR3, as DNA: TGTGCCACCAGTGATACACGGGACAGCTACAATGAGCAGTTCTTC. Amino acids: CATSDTRDSYNEQFF.

This clone came up a few times. The chain is built from TRBV2 and TRBJ1-3; no definite D call. CDR1 and CDR2 from the germline V gene are SNHLY and FYNNEI. Trimming took off 1 base at V and 0 bases at J, with 7 bases between the two ends. The CDR3 has 15 amino acids. The CDR3 region is CASSEGLRSGNTIYF. Here the CDR3 DNA reads TGTGCCAGCAGTGAAGGCCTACGCTCTGGAAACACCATATATTTT.

The chain uses TRBV7-9 and TRBJ2-7, with a tentative D call TRBD1 (6 bases). Per germline, CDR1 SEHNR and CDR2 FQNEAQ (reference sequence). The ends were cut back, 1 base at V and 7 bases at J, with 17 bases in the middle. The CDR3 is 15 residues long. This CDR3 reads CASSLESTGWWEQYF. The CDR3 nucleotides are TGTGCCAGCAGCTTAGAGTCGACAGGTTGGTGGGAGCAGTACTTC.

The chain employs TRBV5-4 and TRBJ1-2; TRBD1 matches 8 bases. Germline V CDR1 and CDR2: SGHNT, YYREEE (reference sequence). The CDR3 runs 14 residues. V gave up 4 bases and J gave up 6 bases; unmatched junction bases: 8. CDR3 in amino acids: CASSPPGTGNGYTF. The CDR3 nucleotides are TGTGCCAGCAGCCCCCCCGGGACAGGCAATGGCTACACCTTC.

The CDR3 spells CASSNPTGDEQFF. In DNA form, the CDR3 reads TGTGCCAGCAGCAACCCGACAGGGGATGAGCAGTTCTTC. V gene TRBV7-9 combines with J gene TRBJ2-1; 8 bases align to TRBD1. The junction had 5 bases not matched to a gene; V was cut back by 5 bases and J by 8 bases. The CDR3 is made up of 13 amino acids. Looked up from germline, CDR1 is SEHNR and CDR2 is FQNEAQ (reference sequence).

With respect to this clone: Other DNA variants within this sample encode the same CDR3. The J gene is TRBJ1-6, the V gene TRBV5-1; D perhaps matches TRBD1 (5 bases). Germline CDR1 is SGHRS and CDR2 is YFSETQ. The CDR3 has 14 amino acids. V lost 0 bases and J 6 bases, leaving 7 bases between the germline ends. The CDR3 DNA reads TGCGCCAGCAGCTTGGCGGGGGTTAATTCACCCCTCCACTTT. It specifies CASSLAGVNSPLHF. Using reference TRBV5-1 and TRBJ1-6 for the parts outside the CDR3, the full variable domain is KAGVTQTPRYLIKTRGQQVTLSCSPISGHRSVSWYQQTPGQGLQFLFEYFSETQRNKGNFPGRFSGRQFSNSRSEMNVSTLELGDSALYLCASSLAGVNSPLHFGNGTRLTVT.

The gene calls are TRBV24-1 and TRBJ2-3, with 9 bases identical to TRBD1. The trim removed 4 bases at V and 11 bases at J, leaving 6 bases unmatched. Germline V lookup: CDR1 KGHDR, CDR2 SFDVKD. The CDR3 spans 13 residues. The chain's CDR3 is CATSDTGTGKQYF. The CDR3 DNA is TGTGCCACCAGTGACACCGGGACAGGGAAGCAGTATTTT.

The chain carries TRBV29-1 and TRBJ2-5; 8 bases line up with TRBD1. The CDR3 covers 12 residues. The germline CDR1 and CDR2 sequences are SQVTM and ANQGSEA. V dropped 8 bases and J dropped 2; count of bases not matched to a gene: 4. The CDR3 coding sequence is TGCAGCCTTGGACAGGGTCAAGAGACCCAGTACTTC. It specifies CSLGQGQETQYF.

In DNA, the CDR3 is TGTGCCAGCCAATTCACGGCAGGAATCTCGGGAAACACCATATATTTT. This gives the protein CASQFTAGISGNTIYF. The chain joins TRBV2 to TRBJ1-3; D call uncertain. The germline gives CDR1 SNHLY, CDR2 FYNNEI. The ends were cut back, 8 bases at V and 4 bases at J, with 21 bases in the middle. The CDR3 consists of 16 residues.

The chain links TRBV14 to TRBJ2-1, with a possible D match to TRBD2 (6 bases). With 5 bases removed from V and 10 bases from J, the gap between germline ends came to 18 bases. The CDR3 is 14 residues long. The germline gives CDR1 SGHDN, CDR2 FVKESK. CDR3 bases: TGTGCCAGCAGCATCACCGGGAGATTCGGCGAGCAGTTCTTC. Encoded protein: CASSITGRFGEQFF.

The gene calls are TRBV2 and TRBJ1-6; no clear D. V lost 3 bases and J 5 bases, leaving 11 bases between the germline ends. The CDR3 is 15 residues long. The germline V gene has CDR1 SNHLY and CDR2 FYNNEI. CDR3 in DNA: TGTGCCAGCAGTGATCGTGCCAGTCATAATTCACCCCTCCACTTT. Amino acids: CASSDRASHNSPLHF.

The chain couples TRBV3-1 (or the pseudogene TRBV3-2) to TRBJ2-7; the D gene is possibly TRBD2 (6 bases). Trimming removed 2 bases at V and 2 bases at J, with 7 bases between. The CDR3 loop spans 13 amino acids. The germline V gene has CDR1 LGHDT and CDR2 YNNKEL (reference sequence). CDR3 region: CASSQRGAYEQYF. CDR3 DNA sequence: TGTGCCAGCAGCCAACGCGGGGCCTACGAGCAGTACTTC.

The chain has TRBV7-2 and TRBJ2-3; the match to TRBD2 covers 10 bases. The CDR3 loop spans 16 amino acids. Germline loops: CDR1 SGHTA, CDR2 FQGNSA. The V gene end was trimmed by 6 bases and the J gene end by 5 bases; junction bases not matched to a gene: 11. The DNA for the CDR3 is TGTGCCAGCAGACACCTAGCGGGGGACCCCGGAGATACGCAGTATTTT. It encodes CASRHLAGDPGDTQYF.